The present entry profiles one T cell receptor beta chain with its context. This sample was included in a study of T cell responses to AZD1222 COVID-19 vaccine. Here immunoSEQ multiplex PCR was the method, and the copy in TCRdb shows in-frame clones only, minus some. The data show about 180,000 clones, approximately 92% seen once. The clonotype comes from an adult who received the MenACWY meningococcal vaccine as a control. The sample was peripheral blood, taken 28 days after the second dose of the MenACWY control vaccine.

The CDR3 loop is CASSSQGGGGTEAFF. The CDR3 DNA reads TGTGCCAGCAGTTCCCAGGGAGGGGGGGGCACTGAAGCTTTCTTT. The chain employs TRBV6-5 and TRBJ1-1; the D gene is possibly TRBD1 (6 bases). The V end lost 4 bases, the J end lost 4 bases, and 16 bases lay between the germline ends. This CDR3 comprises 15 residues. From germline, CDR1 is MNHEY and CDR2 SVGAGI.